The 8 T cell receptor beta chains below all came from one sample that was sequenced in a study of vaccination and CD4 T cells after COVID-19. For these TCRs, the target antigens are not known. Treatment reported: approximately 9-day PBMC culture with coronavirus spike peptide pools or control peptides (ViraFEST assay). Researchers used the Oncomine TCR Beta short-read assay to sequence DNA from cultured CD4+ T cells. Via MiXCR, TCRdb re-called the PCR reads, giving one row per CDR3 protein. The sample consists of 20,000 to 30,000 distinct CDR3 sequences, approximately 67% of them appearing once. The source was CD4+ T cells from blood, cultured in vitro, collected after SARS-CoV-2 vaccination. The receptors here all came from a human donor who received a COVID-19 vaccine.

Here the CDR3 reads CASRPLGGQGVLRNEQFF. The CDR3 DNA sequence: TGTGCCAGCAGACCCTTAGGTGGACAGGGTGTTTTGAGGAATGAGCAGTTCTTC. The V call is TRBV27, the J call TRBJ2-1; 8 nucleotides match TRBD1. Germline assignment: CDR1 MNHEY and CDR2 SMNVEV (reference sequence). The length of the CDR3 is 18 residues. With 6 bases clipped from V and 7 bases from J, the junction kept 20 bases outside the gene matches.

This chain joins TRBV7-2 and TRBJ2-7; 9 bases agree with TRBD2. Germline CDR1 and CDR2: SGHTA and FQGNSA. CDR3 size: 14 residues. The V segment lost 2 bases and the J segment 3 bases; nucleotides outside the gene matches: 2. CDR3 loop: CASSLSSGVYEQYF. DNA for the CDR3: TGTGCCAGCAGCTTATCTAGCGGGGTCTACGAGCAGTACTTC.

The chain employs TRBV20-1 and TRBJ2-3, with a tentative D call TRBD2 (5 bases). V shed 3 bases and J shed 2 bases, with 12 bases lying between them. This CDR3 has 14 amino acids. Germline CDR1 and CDR2: DFQATT and SNEGSKA (reference sequence). CDR3 region: CSASEGRATDTQYF. The CDR3 DNA sequence: TGCAGTGCTAGCGAGGGCCGGGCCACAGATACGCAGTATTTT.

The rearrangement links TRBV2 to TRBJ1-2, with a tentative D call TRBD1 (5 bases). The germline CDR1 and CDR2 sequences are SNHLY and FYNNEI. Trimming took off 6 bases at V and 6 bases at J, with 20 bases between the two ends. CDR3 length: 15 residues. CDR3 sequence reads: CASSLSLGLPDGYTF. CDR3 sequence (DNA): TGTGCCAGCAGCCTATCACTGGGACTGCCGGATGGCTACACCTTC.

V usage is TRBV7-2 and J usage is TRBJ2-5; TRBD1 agrees at 11 bases. The CDR3 length is 14 residues. V lost 5 bases to trimming and J lost 5 bases; unmatched junction nucleotides: 4. In germline, CDR1 is SGHTA, CDR2 FQGNSA. This chain's CDR3 is CASSTDRGRETQYF. The DNA of the CDR3 is TGTGCCAGCAGCACGGACAGGGGGCGGGAGACCCAGTACTTC.

The V gene is TRBV5-1, the J gene TRBJ2-7; the D is unclear. The V end lost 7 bases, the J end lost 2 bases, and 10 bases lay between the germline ends. There are 12 residues in the CDR3. The germline V gene has CDR1 SGHRS and CDR2 YFSETQ. CDR3 DNA: TGCGCCAGCGGAGACCGGACCTACGAGCAGTACTTC. This codes for CASGDRTYEQYF. Full variable domain (missing parts from reference TRBV5-1 and TRBJ2-7): KAGVTQTPRYLIKTRGQQVTLSCSPISGHRSVSWYQQTPGQGLQFLFEYFSETQRNKGNFPGRFSGRQFSNSRSEMNVSTLELGDSALYLCASGDRTYEQYFGPGTRLTVT.

The J gene is TRBJ1-4, the V gene TRBV27; 7 bases map to TRBD1. From germline, CDR1 is MNHEY and CDR2 SMNVEV (reference sequence). Unmatched junction bases numbered 4, after V lost 4 bases and J lost 5 bases. This CDR3 region has 14 residues. CDR3 sequence: CASSWRRGNEKLFF. CDR3 coding DNA: TGTGCCAGCAGTTGGCGCAGGGGGAATGAAAAACTGTTTTTT.

The chain carries TRBV20-1 and TRBJ2-3; 8 positions match TRBD2. Germline CDR1 DFQATT, CDR2 SNEGSKA (reference sequence). The CDR3 totals 15 residues. V lost 6 bases and J lost 4; bases outside the gene matches: 12. CDR3 sequence reads: CSAPRAGAWADTQYF. The CDR3 region has the DNA TGCAGTGCCCCGAGAGCGGGGGCGTGGGCAGATACGCAGTATTTT.